A selection of T cell receptor beta chains follows, all from one sample in a study of shared clonotypes between healthy human individuals. Measured with immunoSEQ multiplex PCR; TCRdb has only the in-frame clones, and not every one. Of some 2.4 million clones listed, roughly 93% are singletons. Sequenced: naive CD4+ T cells from PBMCs. The receptors come from a man between 18 and 29 years old in good health. Some clones in this sample may be carry-over from other donors' samples. Both conserved end residues are trimmed from each CDR3. Each record gives: J gene, V gene, CDR3 protein.

j_call: TRBJ2-3; v_call: TRBV9; cdr3_aa: ASSVGAGGPAGDTQY
j_call: TRBJ1-1; v_call: TRBV28; cdr3_aa: ASSLSPRQGGYAEAF
j_call: TRBJ2-1; v_call: TRBV15; cdr3_aa: ATSSPAEGNEQF
j_call: TRBJ2-7; v_call: TRBV5-1; cdr3_aa: ASSEPSQEQY
j_call: TRBJ2-3; v_call: TRBV30; cdr3_aa: ATTGTDTQY
j_call: TRBJ1-4; v_call: TRBV28; cdr3_aa: ASSFLGPNEKLF
j_call: TRBJ1-5; v_call: TRBV6-5; cdr3_aa: ASSRGQVPNQPQH
j_call: TRBJ2-5; v_call: TRBV5-1; cdr3_aa: ASSATGSETQY
j_call: TRBJ1-3; v_call: TRBV20-1; cdr3_aa: SAPTSNTIY
j_call: TRBJ1-2; v_call: TRBV28; cdr3_aa: ASRGIYYGYT
j_call: TRBJ2-1; v_call: TRBV12-5; cdr3_aa: ASGEDGEQF
j_call: TRBJ2-3; v_call: TRBV6-5; cdr3_aa: ASSTTPRTDATQY
j_call: TRBJ1-2; v_call: TRBV18; cdr3_aa: ASSPAATMRYGYT
j_call: TRBJ2-1; v_call: TRBV7-3; cdr3_aa: ASSFGQGRSGINEQF
j_call: TRBJ2-5; v_call: TRBV5-1; cdr3_aa: ASTSNQGTETQH
j_call: TRBJ2-2; v_call: TRBV4-3; cdr3_aa: ASSPGVAAGNTGELF
j_call: TRBJ2-1; v_call: TRBV28; cdr3_aa: ASLGNYNEQF
j_call: TRBJ2-1; v_call: TRBV11-3; cdr3_aa: ASSLRPVESEQF
j_call: TRBJ2-7; v_call: TRBV5-1; cdr3_aa: ASSTGTGGSLVY
j_call: TRBJ2-7; v_call: TRBV5-1; cdr3_aa: ASSLEYSPSIYEQY
j_call: TRBJ1-1; v_call: TRBV11-1; cdr3_aa: ASSFGGRGAENTEAF
j_call: TRBJ2-7; v_call: TRBV4-1; cdr3_aa: ASSQAAGQGVYEQY
j_call: TRBJ1-5; v_call: TRBV27; cdr3_aa: ASSLSRGNQPQH
j_call: TRBJ2-7; v_call: TRBV11-2; cdr3_aa: ASSSQGYEQY
j_call: TRBJ2-3; v_call: TRBV5-4; cdr3_aa: ASSSLTSTDTQY
j_call: TRBJ2-3; v_call: TRBV4-2; cdr3_aa: ASSQPPSGRADTQY
j_call: TRBJ2-5; v_call: TRBV6-5; cdr3_aa: ASSKTSGPQETQY
j_call: TRBJ1-4; v_call: TRBV5-5; cdr3_aa: ASSRFSTNEKLF
j_call: TRBJ2-5; v_call: TRBV6-6; cdr3_aa: ASSRPGQGAETQY
j_call: TRBJ2-7; v_call: TRBV28; cdr3_aa: ASSLFEAYEQY
j_call: TRBJ1-2; v_call: TRBV7-2; cdr3_aa: ASSLTGQASYGYT
j_call: TRBJ2-3; v_call: TRBV7-3; cdr3_aa: ASSLTGRDTQY
j_call: TRBJ2-1; v_call: TRBV5-1; cdr3_aa: ASSLVVTSYNEQF
j_call: TRBJ2-3; v_call: TRBV29-1; cdr3_aa: SVKGTVTDTQY
j_call: TRBJ1-2; v_call: TRBV5-1; cdr3_aa: ASSLGSIANYGYT
j_call: TRBJ2-1; v_call: TRBV7-6; cdr3_aa: ASSPRGGFGPNNEQF
j_call: TRBJ1-1; v_call: TRBV2; cdr3_aa: ASSGQGLENTEAF
j_call: TRBJ2-5; v_call: TRBV5-6; cdr3_aa: ASSSGPRETQY
j_call: TRBJ2-7; v_call: TRBV6-5; cdr3_aa: ASSYSGRFSYEQY
j_call: TRBJ2-7; v_call: TRBV5-1; cdr3_aa: ASSRDAGPYEQY
j_call: TRBJ2-2; v_call: TRBV11-2; cdr3_aa: ASQPLRGRTGELF
j_call: TRBJ2-3; v_call: TRBV7-7; cdr3_aa: ASSRGQGTDTQY
j_call: TRBJ2-2; v_call: TRBV7-9; cdr3_aa: AIPGESDTGELF
j_call: TRBJ1-2; v_call: TRBV7-9; cdr3_aa: ASSPPGQANYGYT
j_call: TRBJ2-1; v_call: TRBV7-9; cdr3_aa: ASSPTSGRGNEQF
j_call: TRBJ2-7; v_call: TRBV4-1; cdr3_aa: ASSQGSTPGLTYEQY
j_call: TRBJ2-4; v_call: TRBV7-9; cdr3_aa: ASSSPSGAKNIQY
j_call: TRBJ2-3; v_call: TRBV11-2; cdr3_aa: ASSRGTTDTQY